These 5 T cell receptor beta chains came from one sample sequenced in a study of T cell changes during pregnancy in multiple sclerosis. Repertoires were generated with immunoSEQ multiplex PCR, while TCRdb's copy carries only in-frame clones and drops some. The sample lists under 65,000 clones; 85% to 95% were seen once. The specimen comprised CD8+ T cells from peripheral blood mononuclear cells, sampled in the second trimester of pregnancy. These receptors were obtained from a female donor with multiple sclerosis, enrolled in a pregnancy study.

The chain is built from TRBV27 and TRBJ2-6, with 7 nucleotides matching TRBD1. The CDR3 runs to 14 residues. CDR1 is MNHEY and CDR2 is SMNVEV in the germline V gene (reference sequence). The V and J ends lost 10 bases and 4 bases, in that order; junction bases with no gene match: 7. The CDR3 sequence is CATKGAYGANVLTF. The CDR3 bases are TGTGCCACCAAGGGGGCGTACGGGGCCAACGTCCTGACTTTC.

The CDR3 bases are TGTGCCAGCAGCCCGAGGACAGGGAGCTCCTACAATGAGCAGTTCTTC. Encoded protein: CASSPRTGSSYNEQFF. This rearrangement joins TRBV7-9 to TRBJ2-1; the match to TRBD1 covers 8 bases. The CDR3 consists of 16 residues. The V gene end was trimmed by 5 bases and the J gene end by 0 bases; junction bases not matched to a gene: 6. Germline V lookup: CDR1 SEHNR, CDR2 FQNEAQ (reference sequence).

V gene TRBV7-9 combines with J gene TRBJ2-2; the D is unclear. The CDR3 consists of 11 residues. The V gene's germline CDR1 is SEHNR and CDR2 FQNEAQ (reference sequence). Trimming cost V 6 bases and J 7 bases, with 6 bases left between them. CDR3: CASSTVGELFF. Here the CDR3 DNA reads TGTGCCAGCAGTACGGTCGGGGAGCTGTTTTTT.

The genes are TRBV27 and TRBJ2-1; TRBD2 might be the D (6 bases). The CDR3 runs 14 residues. Per germline, CDR1 MNHEY and CDR2 SMNVEV (reference sequence). Trimming stripped 7 bases from V and 5 bases from J, with 15 bases between. CDR3 residues: CASKAGTPDNEQFF. CDR3 DNA sequence: TGTGCCAGCAAGGCCGGGACTCCAGACAATGAGCAGTTCTTC.

The chain uses TRBV18 and TRBJ1-2, with 7 positions matching TRBD1. In germline, CDR1 is KGHSH, CDR2 LQKENI. J was trimmed by 0 bases and V by 3 bases; bases with no gene match: 19. This CDR3 spans 20 amino acids. Here the CDR3 DNA reads TGTGCCAGCTCACCGTTTCCCGACAGGCCCGAAGGGACAGCTAACTATGGCTACACCTTC. It yields the protein CASSPFPDRPEGTANYGYTF.